A selection of T cell receptor beta chains follows, all from one sample in a study of shared T cell receptors in the human thymus. TCRdb's copy holds only in-frame clones and misses some; the assay was immunoSEQ multiplex PCR. The repertoire holds hundreds of thousands of clones, with 70% to 80% as singletons. The same data also contributed to another study, on human thymus T cells.

What was sequenced was thymocytes. The receptor source for this set is a boy under three years old with a congenital heart defect. Each CDR3 is given without its conserved first and last residue. Fields, in order: J gene, V gene, CDR3 protein.

J gene: TRBJ2-3; V gene: TRBV11-2; CDR3 protein: ASSLDPVRGGGTQY
J gene: TRBJ2-1; V gene: TRBV10-3; CDR3 protein: AISYRTSGKYNEQF
J gene: TRBJ2-1; V gene: TRBV7-6; CDR3 protein: ASSLASSGRRYNEQF
J gene: TRBJ2-3; V gene: TRBV7-3; CDR3 protein: ASSQTPGGGLGPQKGDTQY
J gene: TRBJ1-6; V gene: TRBV27; CDR3 protein: ASRADRGESPLH
J gene: TRBJ2-1; V gene: TRBV11-2; CDR3 protein: ASSPQGDRGGCEQF
J gene: TRBJ2-1; V gene: TRBV27; CDR3 protein: ASSRLAGGLSYNEQF
J gene: TRBJ2-3; V gene: TRBV4-2; CDR3 protein: ASSQAPPTGVADTQY
J gene: TRBJ2-2; V gene: TRBV28; CDR3 protein: ASSPSGILNTGELF
J gene: TRBJ2-7; V gene: TRBV13; CDR3 protein: ASSLVSGQGIYEQY
J gene: TRBJ2-1; V gene: TRBV5-4; CDR3 protein: ASSKLLADSYNEQF
J gene: TRBJ2-7; V gene: TRBV27; CDR3 protein: ASSLSFGLAGRVNSYEQY
J gene: TRBJ2-5; V gene: TRBV20-1; CDR3 protein: SAGAVETQY
J gene: TRBJ2-7; V gene: TRBV6-5; CDR3 protein: ASSYGQNRYEQY
J gene: TRBJ2-7; V gene: TRBV7-2; CDR3 protein: ASSLVVSAGSSYEQY
J gene: TRBJ2-3; V gene: TRBV5-1; CDR3 protein: ASSGSKASGSPDTQY
J gene: TRBJ2-5; V gene: TRBV2; CDR3 protein: ASSGQGGETQY
J gene: TRBJ2-6; V gene: TRBV27; CDR3 protein: ASSLGGGPEPPGANVLT
J gene: TRBJ2-7; V gene: TRBV5-1; CDR3 protein: ASSLEREPYEQY
J gene: TRBJ1-2; V gene: TRBV14; CDR3 protein: ASSPQGGPNYGYT
J gene: TRBJ2-7; V gene: TRBV12-5; CDR3 protein: ASGLVRGLSAYEQY
J gene: TRBJ2-5; V gene: TRBV28; CDR3 protein: ASSPRTGPETQY
J gene: TRBJ2-5; V gene: TRBV29-1; CDR3 protein: SAWGFGLAEETQY
J gene: TRBJ2-7; V gene: TRBV5-1; CDR3 protein: ASSLAGLGSYEQY
J gene: TRBJ1-1; V gene: TRBV7-7; CDR3 protein: ASSRSPGTEAF
J gene: TRBJ1-5; V gene: TRBV2; CDR3 protein: ASSQEQGSNQPQH
J gene: TRBJ2-5; V gene: TRBV4-2; CDR3 protein: ASSPPLPSGRRETQY
J gene: TRBJ1-1; V gene: TRBV14; CDR3 protein: ASSRRGTGELNTEAF
J gene: TRBJ1-1; V gene: TRBV27; CDR3 protein: ASIDSGRFNTEAF
J gene: TRBJ1-2; V gene: TRBV15; CDR3 protein: ATNPSESGYGYT
J gene: TRBJ2-7; V gene: TRBV27; CDR3 protein: ASSGGGLRAYEQY
J gene: TRBJ2-7; V gene: TRBV15; CDR3 protein: ATSRGGQDLYEQY
J gene: TRBJ1-4; V gene: TRBV5-1; CDR3 protein: ASSLAGGQGRVNGKLF
J gene: TRBJ2-2; V gene: TRBV6-6; CDR3 protein: ASSSYRGKNAGELF
J gene: TRBJ2-3; V gene: TRBV10-3; CDR3 protein: AIRPGLTSTDTQY
J gene: TRBJ1-2; V gene: TRBV4-3; CDR3 protein: ASSQDRSSNYGYT
J gene: TRBJ2-7; V gene: TRBV7-8; CDR3 protein: ASSFGAPYEQY
J gene: TRBJ2-1; V gene: TRBV4-3; CDR3 protein: ASSQGPSGRAYNEQF
J gene: TRBJ1-2; V gene: TRBV7-6; CDR3 protein: ASSHSGASNYGYT